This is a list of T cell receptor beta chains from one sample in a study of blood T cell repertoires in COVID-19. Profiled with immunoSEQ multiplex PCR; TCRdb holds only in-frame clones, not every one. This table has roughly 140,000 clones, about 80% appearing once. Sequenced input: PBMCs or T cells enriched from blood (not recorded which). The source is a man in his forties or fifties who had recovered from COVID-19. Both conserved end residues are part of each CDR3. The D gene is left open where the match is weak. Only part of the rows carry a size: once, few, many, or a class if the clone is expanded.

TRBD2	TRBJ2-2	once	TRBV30	TGTGCCTGGAGTCGAGTAGCGGGGGGCGGGGAGCTGTTTTTT	CAWSRVAGGGELFF
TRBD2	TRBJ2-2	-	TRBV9	TGTGCCAGCAGCATGACTAGCGGGGGACCGAACACCGGGGAGCTGTTTTTT	CASSMTSGGPNTGELFF
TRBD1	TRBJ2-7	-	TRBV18	TGTGCCAGCTCACCCCCCGGGACAGGAGCCTACGAGCAGTACTTC	CASSPPGTGAYEQYF
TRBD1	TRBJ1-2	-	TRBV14	TGTGCCAGCAGCCAGAGACAGGGGAAGTATGGCTACACCTTC	CASSQRQGKYGYTF
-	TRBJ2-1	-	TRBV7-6	TGTGCCAGCAGCTTAGGCTATTCCTACAATGAGCAGTTCTTC	CASSLGYSYNEQFF
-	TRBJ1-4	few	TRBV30	TGTGCCTGGAGCTCGGCGGGGTGGTTAGGTGAAAAACTGTTTTTT	CAWSSAGWLGEKLFF
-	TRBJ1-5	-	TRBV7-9	TGTGCCAGCAGCTTTTCAGGGGGCAATCAGCCCCAGCATTTT	CASSFSGGNQPQHF
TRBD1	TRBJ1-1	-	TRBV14	TGTGCCAGCAGCCAAGATCAGGGGGAGTACACTGAAGCTTTCTTT	CASSQDQGEYTEAFF
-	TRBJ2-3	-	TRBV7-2	TGTGCCAGCAGCTTAGTCCCAAGCACAGATACGCAGTATTTT	CASSLVPSTDTQYF
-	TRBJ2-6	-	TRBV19	TGTGCCAGTAGTATTGGACAACAGACTAGACGCTCTGGGGCCAACGTCCTGACTTTC	CASSIGQQTRRSGANVLTF
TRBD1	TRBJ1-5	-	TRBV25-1	TGTGCCAGCAGTGAGACAGGGGGCGAGCAGCCCCAGCATTTT	CASSETGGEQPQHF
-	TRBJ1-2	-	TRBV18	TGTGCCAGCTCACCGGGTTACAAGGGGGGCTACACCTTC	CASSPGYKGGYTF
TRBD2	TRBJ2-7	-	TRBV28	TGTGCCAGCAGTCCAGGGCTACTAGCGGGGGAATCAGAAGTACTCACCTACGAGCAGTACTTC	CASSPGLLAGESEVLTYEQYF
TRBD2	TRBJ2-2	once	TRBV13	TGTGCCAGCAGCTTGATGCGACTAGCGGGGGCTGACACCGGGGAGCTGTTTTTT	CASSLMRLAGADTGELFF
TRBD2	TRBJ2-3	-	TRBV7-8	TGTGCCAGCAGCTTAGGGGTAGCGGGGTCCACAGATACGCAGTATTTT	CASSLGVAGSTDTQYF
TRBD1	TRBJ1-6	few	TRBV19	TGTGCCAGTAGTAGAAGCGGGACAGGGATCCCGGCCCTCCACTTT	CASSRSGTGIPALHF
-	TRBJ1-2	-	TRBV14	TGTGCCAGCAGCCCAGGGCTCGGCTATGGCTACACCTTC	CASSPGLGYGYTF
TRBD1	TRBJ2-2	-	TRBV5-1	TGCGCCAGCAGCTCCTCGACAGGGATCGGGGAGCTGTTTTTT	CASSSSTGIGELFF
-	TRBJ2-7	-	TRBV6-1	TGTGCCAGCAGTGAACGAACAACCGAGCAGTACTTC	CASSERTTEQYF
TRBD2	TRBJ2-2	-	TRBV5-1	TGCGCCAGCAGCTTGCTGACTAGCGGGAAGGTCACCGGGGAGCTGTTTTTT	CASSLLTSGKVTGELFF
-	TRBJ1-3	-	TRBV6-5	TGTGCCAGCCGACTTTCTGGAAACACCATATATTTT	CASRLSGNTIYF
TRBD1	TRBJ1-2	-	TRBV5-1	TGCGCCAGCAGCACCGATACAGGGGAGGTCTATGGCTACACCTTC	CASSTDTGEVYGYTF
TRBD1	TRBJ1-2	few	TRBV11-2	TGTGCCAGCAGCTCCCCGGGACAGCACTATGGCTACACCTTC	CASSSPGQHYGYTF
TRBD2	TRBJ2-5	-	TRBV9	TGTGCCAGCAGCGTAGGTCTAGCGGGGAGGGAGACCCAGTACTTC	CASSVGLAGRETQYF
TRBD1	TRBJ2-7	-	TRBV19	TGTGCCAGTAGTATCGGGACAGGGGGGGGCGAGCAGTACTTC	CASSIGTGGGEQYF
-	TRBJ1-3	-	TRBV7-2	TGTGCCAGCAGCGTAAACAGGGTAGCAGCTGGAAACACCATATATTTT	CASSVNRVAAGNTIYF
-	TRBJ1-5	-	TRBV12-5	TGTGCTAGTGGGGGGCTTCAGTCTCAGCCCCAGCATTTT	CASGGLQSQPQHF
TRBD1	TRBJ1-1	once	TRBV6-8	TGTGCCAGCAGTTACTCGGGGACAGGGCTCACTGAAGCTTTCTTT	CASSYSGTGLTEAFF
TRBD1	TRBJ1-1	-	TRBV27	TGTGCCAGCAGGGGGGACAGAGGGACTGAAGCTTTCTTT	CASRGDRGTEAFF
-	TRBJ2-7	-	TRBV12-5	TGTGCTAGTGGTTCTTTCCGCGGTCCGGGGTACGAGCAGTACTTC	CASGSFRGPGYEQYF
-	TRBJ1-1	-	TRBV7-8	TGTGCCAGCAGCTTAGGAACGGGTCCCACTGAAGCTTTCTTT	CASSLGTGPTEAFF
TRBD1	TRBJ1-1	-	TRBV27	TGTGCCAGCAGTACCCGGACAGGGGGCGCATACACTGAAGCTTTCTTT	CASSTRTGGAYTEAFF
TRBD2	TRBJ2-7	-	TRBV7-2	TGTGCCAGCAGCTTAGCCAGCGGGGGGACCTACGAGCAGTACTTC	CASSLASGGTYEQYF
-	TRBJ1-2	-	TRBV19	TGTGCCAGTAGTATTCCAGGAGGAGTAGGCTATGGCTACACCTTC	CASSIPGGVGYGYTF
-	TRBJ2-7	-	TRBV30	TGTGCCTGGAGTGCAAGTCGGAGAGCCTACGAGCAGTACTTC	CAWSASRRAYEQYF
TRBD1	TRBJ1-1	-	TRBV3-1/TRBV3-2	TGTGCCAGCAGCCGCTCGACAGGGCCCCTAAACACTGAAGCTTTCTTT	CASSRSTGPLNTEAFF
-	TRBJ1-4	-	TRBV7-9	TGTGCCAGCAGCTTACCAGGGGCAACTAATGAAAAACTGTTTTTT	CASSLPGATNEKLFF
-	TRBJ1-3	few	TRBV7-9	TGTGCCAGCAGCTTAGTCCACGGGAAGTTTGGAAACACCATATATTTT	CASSLVHGKFGNTIYF
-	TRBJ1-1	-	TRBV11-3	TGTGCCAGCAGCTTCAGGGCAGAGAGCGCTGAAGCTTTCTTT	CASSFRAESAEAFF
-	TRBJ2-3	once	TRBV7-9	TGTGCCAGCAGCTTATGGCAGGGAACAGATACGCAGTATTTT	CASSLWQGTDTQYF
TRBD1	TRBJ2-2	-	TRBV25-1	TGTGCCAGCAGTCCAGGGGGCGATAGCGGGGAGCTGTTTTTT	CASSPGGDSGELFF
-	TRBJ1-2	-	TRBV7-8	TGTGCCAGCAGCCTAGGGGGAGACTATGGCTACACCTTC	CASSLGGDYGYTF
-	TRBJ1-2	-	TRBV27	TGTGCCAGACCCGACAGGAACTATGGCTACACCTTC	CARPDRNYGYTF
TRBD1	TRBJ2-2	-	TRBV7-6	TGTGCCAGCAGCTTAGGAGGACAGGGGAGGTTCGGGGAGCTGTTTTTT	CASSLGGQGRFGELFF
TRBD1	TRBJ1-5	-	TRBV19	TGTGCCTGTAGGGACAGGGGAAGCAATCAGCCCCAGCATTTT	CACRDRGSNQPQHF
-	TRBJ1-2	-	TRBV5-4	TGTGCCAGCAGCTTGGGACAGCTCTATGGCTACACCTTC	CASSLGQLYGYTF